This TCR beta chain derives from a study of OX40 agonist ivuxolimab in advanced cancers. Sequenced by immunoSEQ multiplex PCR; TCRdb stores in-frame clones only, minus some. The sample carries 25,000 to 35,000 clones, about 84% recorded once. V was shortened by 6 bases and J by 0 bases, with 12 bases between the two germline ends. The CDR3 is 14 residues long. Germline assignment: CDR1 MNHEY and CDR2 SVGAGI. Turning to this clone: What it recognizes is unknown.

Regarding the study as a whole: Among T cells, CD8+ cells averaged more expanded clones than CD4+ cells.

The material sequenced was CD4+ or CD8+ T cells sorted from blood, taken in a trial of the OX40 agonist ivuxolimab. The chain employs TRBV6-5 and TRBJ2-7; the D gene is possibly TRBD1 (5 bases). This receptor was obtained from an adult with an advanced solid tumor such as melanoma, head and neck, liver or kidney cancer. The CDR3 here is CASSQQAPSYEQYF. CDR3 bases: TGTGCCAGCAGCCAACAGGCACCCTCCTACGAGCAGTACTTC.